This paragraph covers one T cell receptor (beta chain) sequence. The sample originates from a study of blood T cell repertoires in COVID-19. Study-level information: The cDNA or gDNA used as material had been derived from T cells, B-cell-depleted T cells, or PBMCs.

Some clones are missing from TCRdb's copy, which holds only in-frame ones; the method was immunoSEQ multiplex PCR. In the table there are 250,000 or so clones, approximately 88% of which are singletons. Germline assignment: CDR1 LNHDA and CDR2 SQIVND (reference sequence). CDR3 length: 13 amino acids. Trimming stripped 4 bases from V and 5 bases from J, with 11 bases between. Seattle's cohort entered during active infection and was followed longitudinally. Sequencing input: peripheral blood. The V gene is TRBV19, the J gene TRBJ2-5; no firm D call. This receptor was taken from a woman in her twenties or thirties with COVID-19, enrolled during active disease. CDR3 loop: CASSKSSLETQYF. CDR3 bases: TGTGCCAGTAGTAAGAGTAGCTTGGAGACCCAGTACTTC.